This paragraph covers one T cell receptor (beta chain) sequence. The CDR3 is 15 residues long. V trimming: 2 bases; J trimming: 4 bases; junction bases outside the gene matches: 6. Germline CDR1 is GTSNPN and CDR2 is SVGIG (reference sequence). This sample was included in a study of blood T cell repertoires in COVID-19. The wider study: Samples of COVID-19 (acute and convalescent) were obtained from the United States, Italy and Spain. T cells, B-cell-depleted T cells, or PBMCs provided the cDNA or gDNA that served as material.

Authors' analysis steps: Estimates of nucleated cell counts were drawn from the amplification of reference gene primers. Produced via immunoSEQ multiplex PCR; TCRdb's table is partial and in-frame only. That table is the source of V, J and clone size, and D and trimming were worked out from the DNA. Counted here are under 200,000 clones, around nine tenths occurring once; the ten biggest clones make up about a fifth. This chain joins TRBV30 and TRBJ1-5, with 9 bases identical to TRBD1. This receptor was obtained from a man in his fifties or sixties with active or convalescent COVID-19. Sequenced: peripheral blood. CDR3 DNA sequence: TGTGCCTGGAGTACACAGGGGGCTGGAAATCAGCCCCAGCATTTT. The encoded protein is CAWSTQGAGNQPQHF.